This T cell receptor beta chain appears in the sequencing data of a study of Ad26.COV2.S vaccination and SARS-CoV-2 variants. This CDR3 is built from 15 residues. Losses at the gene ends were 3 bases for V and 1 base for J; bases not matched to a gene: 5. Germline lookup yields CDR1 KGHSH and CDR2 LQKENI. Stated treatment: 15 to 20 received Ad26.COV2.S at low or high dose, single or two shots; several received placebo; per-sample allocation not given. Vaccine and placebo recipients were sampled on day 63 after the first injection. Sequencing was performed with immunoSEQ multiplex PCR; in TCRdb, only in-frame clones are kept and a portion is missing. The sample gives some 340,000 clones, around 85% of which show up once; around 2% is in the top ten.

This chain links TRBV18 with TRBJ2-5; the match to TRBD1 covers 7 bases. The specimen comprised peripheral blood, sampled in a trial of Ad26.COV2.S vaccine versus placebo. This TCR was recovered from a person between 18 and 59 years old who received the Ad26.COV2.S COVID-19 vaccine or a placebo. This CDR3 is CASSPGQLIQETQYF. In nucleotides, the CDR3 is TGTGCCAGCTCACCGGGACAGTTGATCCAAGAGACCCAGTACTTC.